These 14 T cell receptor beta chains share one sample of origin, sequenced in a study of cytomegalovirus exposure and HLA in healthy donors. The PCR was carried out with 60 Vbeta primers and 13 Jbeta primers. Clones were read by immunoSEQ multiplex PCR, and TCRdb kept only the in-frame ones, dropping some. The sample comprises 150,000 to 200,000 clones, 65% to 80% of which are singletons, and roughly 4.5% rests with the top ten. The sample comprised PBMCs. These receptor sequences come from a man aged 18 to 30 in good health and CMV-seropositive.

This rearrangement joins TRBV10-3 to TRBJ2-5, with 8 positions matching TRBD2. Trimming removed 4 bases from V and 5 bases from J; junction bases left unmatched: 6. Germline lookup yields CDR1 ENHRY and CDR2 SYGVKD. This CDR3 comprises 14 residues. CDR3 sequence reads: CAISVRREEETQYF. The CDR3 coding sequence is TGTGCCATCAGTGTGAGGCGGGAGGAGGAGACCCAGTACTTC.

CDR3 nucleotide sequence: TGCGCCAGCAGCCCCCCGTCCGATCAGCCCCAGCATTTT. Residues: CASSPPSDQPQHF. The rearrangement joins TRBV4-1 to TRBJ1-5; D gene uncertain. With 4 bases removed from V and 5 bases from J, the gap between germline ends came to 9 bases. Germline V gives CDR1 MGHRA, CDR2 YSYEKL. The CDR3 loop spans 13 amino acids.

This clone was seen more than once but under ten times. The rearrangement uses TRBV7-2 and TRBJ1-4, with D perhaps matching TRBD1 (6 bases). Trimming removed 5 bases from V and 0 bases from J, with 16 bases in between. The length of the CDR3 is 17 residues. CDR1 and CDR2 (germline): SGHTA, FQGNSA. CDR3 sequence: CASSPDSDPATNEKLFF. In nucleotides, the CDR3 is TGTGCCAGCAGCCCGGACAGCGACCCTGCAACTAATGAAAAACTGTTTTTT.

This chain joins TRBV27 and TRBJ1-1; 7 bases line up with TRBD1. CDR3 length equals 16 residues. The junction had 9 bases not matched to a gene; V was cut back by 5 bases and J by 0 bases. Per the germline V gene, CDR1 is MNHEY and CDR2 is SMNVEV (reference sequence). The CDR3 region is CASSLWAGGMNTEAFF. For the CDR3, the DNA is TGTGCCAGCAGTCTTTGGGCAGGGGGGATGAACACTGAAGCTTTCTTT.

The chain joins TRBV18 to TRBJ2-2; 13 nucleotides align to TRBD2. Germline-derived CDR1 and CDR2 are KGHSH and LQKENI. This CDR3 contains 17 residues. V shed 3 bases and J 4 bases; nucleotides not matched to a gene: 5. The CDR3 protein is CASSPGLAGAFTGELFF. The CDR3 bases are TGTGCCAGCTCACCCGGACTAGCGGGAGCTTTCACCGGGGAGCTGTTTTTT.

This sequence joins TRBV10-2 and TRBJ2-2, with D perhaps TRBD1 (5 bases). This CDR3 is built from 13 residues. The V end was cut by 6 bases, the J end by 6 bases, with 11 bases between. Germline CDR1 WSHSY, CDR2 SAAADI. DNA of the CDR3: TGCGCCAGCAGCCTTAGGGGCTCCGGGGAGCTGTTTTTT. Encoded protein: CASSLRGSGELFF.

J is TRBJ2-3 and V is TRBV15; perhaps TRBD2 as D (7 bases). CDR1 and CDR2 from the germline V gene are LNHNV and YYDKDF (reference sequence). V dropped 0 bases and J dropped 2 bases, with 12 bases sitting between them. CDR3 size: 16 residues. The CDR3: CATSREAGANTDTQYF. CDR3 nucleotide sequence: TGTGCCACCAGCAGAGAGGCGGGGGCCAACACAGATACGCAGTATTTT.

The V and J genes are TRBV21-1 and TRBJ2-3; the table's D call, TRBD2, has no DNA check behind it. TRBV21-1 is a recognized pseudogene. The CDR3 runs 20 residues. Written as DNA, the CDR3 is TGTGCCAGCAGCAAAGAGACTAGCGGGAGGGCCGTCGGGACAGTAGATACGCAGTATTTT. Amino acids: CASSKETSGRAVGTVDTQYF.

The gene calls are TRBV5-1 and TRBJ2-1; weak D call: TRBD1 (6 bases). The CDR3 is 14 amino acids. CDR1 SGHRS and CDR2 YFSETQ come from the germline V gene. Trimming stripped 4 bases from V and 6 bases from J, with 14 bases between. CDR3 nucleotide sequence: TGCGCCAGCAGCCCCTGGACAGAGGGCAATGAGCAGTTCTTC. This sequence encodes CASSPWTEGNEQFF.

The chain is built from TRBV7-9 and TRBJ1-3; 7 bases map to TRBD1. The J segment lost 0 bases and the V segment lost 1 base, leaving 9 bases of the junction unmatched. The CDR3 is 18 residues long. Germline CDR1 SEHNR, CDR2 FQNEAQ (reference sequence). CDR3 sequence: CASSLGFGTAYSGNTIYF. Written as DNA, the CDR3 is TGTGCCAGCAGCTTAGGGTTTGGGACAGCTTACTCTGGAAACACCATATATTTT.

This clone was observed once. This chain uses TRBV28 with TRBJ2-4; 7 positions agree with TRBD2. Looked up from germline, CDR1 is MDHEN and CDR2 is SYDVKM. V shed 6 bases, J shed 6 bases, and the junction held 11 bases outside the gene matches. The CDR3 loop spans 15 amino acids. The chain's CDR3 is CASSPPGRGRNIQYF. CDR3 DNA: TGTGCCAGCAGCCCCCCTGGGCGGGGGAGAAACATTCAGTACTTC.

This clone was recorded a few times. The chain carries TRBV29-1 and TRBJ1-2; D possibly corresponds to TRBD1 (6 bases). CDR3 size: 13 residues. Per germline, CDR1 SQVTM and CDR2 ANQGSEA. Trimming shortened V by 4 bases and J by 6 bases, and 15 bases separated the two germline ends. CDR3 sequence: CSVGLGTYNGYTF. Written as DNA, the CDR3 is TGCAGCGTTGGTCTCGGGACATACAATGGCTACACCTTC. Complete variable domain (other parts from reference TRBV29-1 and TRBJ1-2): SAVISQKPSRDICQRGTSLTIQCQVDSQVTMMFWYRQQPGQSLTLIATANQGSEATYESGFVIDKFPISRPNLTFSTLTVSNMSPEDSSIYLCSVGLGTYNGYTFGSGTRLTVV.

This chain joins TRBV7-2 and TRBJ2-2; D ambiguous. CDR3 length equals 13 residues. The V gene's germline CDR1 is SGHTA and CDR2 FQGNSA. Trimming took 2 bases from V and 7 from J, leaving 8 bases between them. The chain's CDR3 is CASSLSFGGELFF. The CDR3 nucleotides read TGTGCCAGCAGCTTAAGCTTTGGCGGGGAGCTGTTTTTT. Variable domain in full (rest from reference TRBV7-2 and TRBJ2-2): GAGVSQSPSNKVTEKGKDVELRCDPISGHTALYWYRQSLGQGLEFLIYFQGNSAPDKSGLPSDRFSAERTGGSVSTLTIQRTQQEDSAVYLCASSLSFGGELFFGEGSRLTVL.

The chain links TRBV7-9 to TRBJ2-1, with a weak D call TRBD2 (5 bases). This CDR3 has 15 residues. V lost 6 bases, J lost 2 bases, and 14 bases lay in between. Germline lookup yields CDR1 SEHNR and CDR2 FQNEAQ (reference sequence). The CDR3 sequence is CASSIGESAYNEQFF. The CDR3 coding sequence is TGTGCCAGCAGTATTGGGGAGAGCGCCTACAATGAGCAGTTCTTC.